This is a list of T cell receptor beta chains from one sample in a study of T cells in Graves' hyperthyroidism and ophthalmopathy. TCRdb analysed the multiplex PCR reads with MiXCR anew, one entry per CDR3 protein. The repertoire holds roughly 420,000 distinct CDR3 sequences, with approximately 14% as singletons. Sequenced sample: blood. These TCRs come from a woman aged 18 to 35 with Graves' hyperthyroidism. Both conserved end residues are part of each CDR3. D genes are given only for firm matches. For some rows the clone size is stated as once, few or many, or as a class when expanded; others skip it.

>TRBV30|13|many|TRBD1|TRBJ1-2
CAKDRGALYGYTF
TGTGCCAAGGACAGGGGGGCCCTCTATGGCTACACCTTC
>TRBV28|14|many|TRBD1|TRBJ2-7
CASSPQTGTDEQYF
TGTGCCAGCAGTCCCCAGACAGGGACAGACGAGCAGTACTTC
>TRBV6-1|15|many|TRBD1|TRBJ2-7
CASSYGGGTGYEQYF
TGTGCCAGCAGTTATGGAGGAGGGACAGGGTACGAGCAGTACTTC
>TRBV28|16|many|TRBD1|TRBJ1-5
CASRWGGTGVNQPQHF
TGTGCCAGCAGGTGGGGTGGGACAGGGGTCAATCAGCCCCAGCATTTT
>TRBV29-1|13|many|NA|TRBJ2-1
CSVDRGSYNEQFF
TGCAGCGTTGACCGGGGGTCCTACAATGAGCAGTTCTTC
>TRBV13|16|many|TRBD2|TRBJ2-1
CASSHPTSGAYNEQFF
TGTGCCAGCAGCCACCCAACTAGCGGGGCTTACAATGAGCAGTTCTTC
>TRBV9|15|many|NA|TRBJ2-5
CASSVAPTAQETQYF
TGTGCCAGCAGCGTAGCACCGACAGCTCAAGAGACCCAGTACTTC
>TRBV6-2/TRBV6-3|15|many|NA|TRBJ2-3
CASSYSGPFTDTQYF
TGTGCCAGCAGTTACAGCGGGCCCTTCACAGATACGCAGTATTTT
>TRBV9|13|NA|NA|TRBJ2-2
CASSLGATGELFF
TGTGCCAGCAGCCTCGGGGCCACCGGGGAGCTGTTTTTT
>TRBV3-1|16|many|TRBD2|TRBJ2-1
CASSLVAGDSYNEQFF
TGTGCCAGCAGCCTAGTAGCGGGAGATTCCTACAATGAGCAGTTCTTC
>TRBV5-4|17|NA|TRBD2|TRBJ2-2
CASSGWASGISSGELFF
TGTGCCAGCAGCGGGTGGGCTAGCGGGATAAGTTCCGGGGAGCTGTTTTTT
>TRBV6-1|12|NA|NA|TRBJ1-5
CASSPREQPQHF
TGTGCCAGCAGTCCCAGGGAACAGCCCCAGCATTTT
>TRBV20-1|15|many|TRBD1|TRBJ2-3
CSALNPGQGPGTQYF
TGCAGTGCTCTTAACCCGGGACAGGGGCCAGGCACGCAGTATTTT
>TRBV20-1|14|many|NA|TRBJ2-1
CSARSRSSYNEQFF
TGCAGTGCTAGGAGCAGGAGCTCCTACAATGAGCAGTTCTTC
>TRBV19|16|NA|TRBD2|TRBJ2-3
CASSKRLAGSTDTQYF
TGTGCCAGTAGTAAGAGGCTAGCGGGTAGCACAGATACGCAGTATTTT
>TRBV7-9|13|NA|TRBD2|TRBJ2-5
CASSHSGGETQYF
TGTGCCAGCAGCCACTCGGGAGGAGAGACCCAGTACTTC
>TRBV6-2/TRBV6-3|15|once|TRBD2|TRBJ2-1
CASTLEAGGNNEQFF
TGTGCCAGCACCCTTGAAGCGGGGGGAAACAATGAGCAGTTCTTC
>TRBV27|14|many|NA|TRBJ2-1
CASSSNRVYNEQFF
TGTGCCAGCAGCTCGAACAGGGTCTACAATGAGCAGTTCTTC
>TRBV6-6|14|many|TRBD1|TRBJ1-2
CASSYDGTAYGYTF
TGTGCCAGCAGTTACGACGGGACAGCGTATGGCTACACCTTC
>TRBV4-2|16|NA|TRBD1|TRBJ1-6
CASSQATGDGSSPLHF
TGTGCCAGCAGCCAGGCCACAGGGGACGGGAGTTCACCCCTCCACTTT
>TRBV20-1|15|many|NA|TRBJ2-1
CSARDLGSTYNEQFF
TGCAGTGCTAGAGATCTGGGGTCGACCTACAATGAGCAGTTCTTC
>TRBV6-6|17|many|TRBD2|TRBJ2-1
CASSYSTSGRSEGEQFF
TGTGCCAGCAGTTACTCGACTAGCGGGAGGAGCGAGGGTGAGCAGTTCTTC
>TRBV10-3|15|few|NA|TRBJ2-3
CAISGKAEPTDTQYF
TGTGCCATCAGCGGAAAGGCAGAACCCACAGATACGCAGTATTTT
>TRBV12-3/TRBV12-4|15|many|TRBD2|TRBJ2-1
CASRGAGGINNEQFF
TGTGCCAGCAGGGGAGCGGGAGGGATAAACAATGAGCAGTTCTTC